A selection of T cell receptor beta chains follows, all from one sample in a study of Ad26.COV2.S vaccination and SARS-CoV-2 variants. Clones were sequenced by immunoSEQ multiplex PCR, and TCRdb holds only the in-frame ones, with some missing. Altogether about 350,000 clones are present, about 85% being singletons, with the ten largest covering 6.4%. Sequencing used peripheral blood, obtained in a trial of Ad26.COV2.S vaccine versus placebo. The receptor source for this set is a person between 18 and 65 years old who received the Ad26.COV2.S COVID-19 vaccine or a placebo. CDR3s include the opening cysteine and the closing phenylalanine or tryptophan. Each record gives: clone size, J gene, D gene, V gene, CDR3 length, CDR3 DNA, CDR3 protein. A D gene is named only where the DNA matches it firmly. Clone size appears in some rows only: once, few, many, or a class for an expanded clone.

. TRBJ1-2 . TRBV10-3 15 TGTGCCATCAGGTCCGTAAGGGGCGAGGACTATGGCTACACCTTC CAIRSVRGEDYGYTF
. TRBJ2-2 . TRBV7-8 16 TGTGCCAGCAGCCCCGCATACAGATCGCACACCGGGGAGCTGTTTTTT CASSPAYRSHTGELFF
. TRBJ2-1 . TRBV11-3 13 TGTGCCAGCAGCTTAATTGCCGGGACGGAGCAGTTCTTC CASSLIAGTEQFF
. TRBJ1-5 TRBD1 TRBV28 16 TGTGCCAGCAGCCCCAGGGGGCTAGGGGGCCTTCGGCCCCAGCATTTT CASSPRGLGGLRPQHF
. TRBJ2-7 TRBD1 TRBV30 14 TGTGCCTGGAGTGGTGACAGGGTCAGCGACGAGCAGTACTTC CAWSGDRVSDEQYF
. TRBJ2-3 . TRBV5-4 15 TGTGCCAGCAGCTTGGCAACGTCCGGAACAGATACGCAGTATTTT CASSLATSGTDTQYF
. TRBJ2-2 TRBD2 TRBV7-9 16 TGTGCCAGCAGCCGTACTAGCGGGCAGAACACCGGGGAGCTGTTTTTT CASSRTSGQNTGELFF
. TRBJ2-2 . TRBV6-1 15 TGTGCCAGCAGAGAAGGGGAGATTGGCGCCGGGGAGCTGTTTTTT CASREGEIGAGELFF
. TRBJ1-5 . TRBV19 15 TGTGCCAGTAGTAGGACAACTCCTAGCAATCAGCCCCAGCATTTT CASSRTTPSNQPQHF
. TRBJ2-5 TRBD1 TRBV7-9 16 TGTGCCAGCAGCGGATACCCGGGACAGGGACAAGAGACCCAGTACTTC CASSGYPGQGQETQYF
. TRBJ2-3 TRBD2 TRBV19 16 TGTGCCAGTAGTACCCCTAGCGGGGGGGCTAGAGATACGCAGTATTTT CASSTPSGGARDTQYF
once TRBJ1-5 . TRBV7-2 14 TGTGCCAGCAGCTTAATTTATAGCAATCAGCCCCAGCATTTT CASSLIYSNQPQHF
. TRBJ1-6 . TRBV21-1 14 TGTGCCAGGTTAGAACAGGGTTTGGATTCACCCCTCCACTTT CARLEQGLDSPLHF
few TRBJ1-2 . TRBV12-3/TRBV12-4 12 TGTGCCAGCAGTCCTCGAGGCTATGGCTACACCTTC CASSPRGYGYTF
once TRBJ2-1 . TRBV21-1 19 TGTGCCAGCAGCAAGGGGGCCCTTTGGGGCCTCAGCTCCTACAATGAGCAGTTCTTC CASSKGALWGLSSYNEQFF
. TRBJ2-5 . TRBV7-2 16 TGTGCCAGCAGCTTAGTCAACGGACAGATTCAAGAGACCCAGTACTTC CASSLVNGQIQETQYF
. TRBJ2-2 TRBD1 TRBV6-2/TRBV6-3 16 TGTGCCAGCCGTTATCCCCGGACAGGCTTCACCGGGGAGCTGTTTTTT CASRYPRTGFTGELFF
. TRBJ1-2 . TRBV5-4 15 TGTGCCAGCAGCTTCCCTACACAGGGAGGCTATGGCTACACCTTC CASSFPTQGGYGYTF
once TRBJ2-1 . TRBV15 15 TGTGCCACCAGCGGGACCGGCCACTCCTACAATGAGCAGTTCTTC CATSGTGHSYNEQFF
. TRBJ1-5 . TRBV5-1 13 TGCGCCAGCAGCTTGGGAGAAAATCAGCCCCAGCATTTT CASSLGENQPQHF
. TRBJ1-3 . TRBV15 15 TGTGCCACCAGCAGAGACGGGAATTCTGGAAACACCATATATTTT CATSRDGNSGNTIYF
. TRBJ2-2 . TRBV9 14 TGTGCCAGCAGCGTCCTACTAGACACCGGGGAGCTGTTTTTT CASSVLLDTGELFF
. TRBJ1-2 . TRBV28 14 TGTGCCAGCAGCATACAGGGACAAAACTATGGCTACACCTTC CASSIQGQNYGYTF
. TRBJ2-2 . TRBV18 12 TGTGCCAGCTCACCTGACAGCGGGGAGCTGTTTTTT CASSPDSGELFF
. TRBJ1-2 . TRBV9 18 TGTGCCAGCAGCGTGTCTCCCCAAGGACAGAAAAACGGGTATGGCTACACCTTC CASSVSPQGQKNGYGYTF
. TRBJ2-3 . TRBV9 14 TGTGCCAGCAGCGTAGCTGTGGGCGGTGATACGCAGTATTTT CASSVAVGGDTQYF
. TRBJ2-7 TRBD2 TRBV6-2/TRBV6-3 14 TGTGCCAGCAGTTACGCGAGGACTAGCGGGAGTATTAACTTC CASSYARTSGSINF
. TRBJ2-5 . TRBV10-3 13 TGTGCCTCCACCCGGGACAACCAAGAGACCCAGTACTTC CASTRDNQETQYF
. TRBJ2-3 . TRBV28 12 TGTGCCAGCCGGAGCGTGGTAGATACGCAGTATTTT CASRSVVDTQYF
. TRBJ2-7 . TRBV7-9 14 TGTGCCAGCAGCTCGCTTATCAGAAATTACGAGCAGTACTTC CASSSLIRNYEQYF
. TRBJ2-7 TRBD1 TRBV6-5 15 TGTGCCAGCAGCCGCCGGGGGACAGGGACCTACGAGCAGTACTTC CASSRRGTGTYEQYF
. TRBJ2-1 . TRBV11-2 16 TGTGCCAGCAGCTTAGACGAGCGGAGCTCCTACAATGAGCAGTTCTTC CASSLDERSSYNEQFF
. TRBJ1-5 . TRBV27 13 TGTGCCAGCAGTACAAAAGTGGGTCAGCCCCAGCATTTT CASSTKVGQPQHF
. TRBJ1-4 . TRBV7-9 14 TGTGCCAGCAGCTTTGGACAAAGGAATGAAAAACTGTTTTTT CASSFGQRNEKLFF
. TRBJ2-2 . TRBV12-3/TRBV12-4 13 TGTGCCAGCAACAGCCACTACACCGGGGAGCTGTTTTTT CASNSHYTGELFF
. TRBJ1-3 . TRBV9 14 TGTGCCAGCAGCCAGACAGGCTCTGGAAACACCATATATTTT CASSQTGSGNTIYF
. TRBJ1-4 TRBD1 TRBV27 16 TGTGCCAGCAGTGGGGCAACAGGGGGAGTGAGTGAAAAACTGTTTTTT CASSGATGGVSEKLFF
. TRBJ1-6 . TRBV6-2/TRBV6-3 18 TGTGCCAGCAGTTCCCCCGCGCGGGCGGGCCCCGGGCCTTCACCCCTCCACTTT CASSSPARAGPGPSPLHF
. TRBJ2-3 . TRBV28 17 TGTGCCAGCAGTTCCCCCGCCGGACCCCGGGGGACAGATACGCAGTATTTT CASSSPAGPRGTDTQYF
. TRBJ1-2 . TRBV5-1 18 TGCGCCAGCAGCTGGACGGGGGACCCCGGGACAAGCGGGTTTGGCTACACCTTC CASSWTGDPGTSGFGYTF
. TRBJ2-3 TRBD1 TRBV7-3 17 TGTGCCAGCAGCTTAACCCCCCTCGGACAGGGGTCAGATACGCAGTATTTT CASSLTPLGQGSDTQYF
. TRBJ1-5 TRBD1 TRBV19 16 TGTGCCAGGAGACACGGTTCAGGGGGAAATGTTCAGCCCCAGCATTTT CARRHGSGGNVQPQHF
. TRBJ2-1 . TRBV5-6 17 TGTGCCAGCAGCTTGGGGGCTAGCGAGGATTCCTACAATGAGCAGTTCTTC CASSLGASEDSYNEQFF
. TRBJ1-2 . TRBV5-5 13 TGTGCCAGCAGGCCGGATGGCGGCTATGGCTACACCTTC CASRPDGGYGYTF
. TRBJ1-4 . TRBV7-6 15 TGTGCCAGCAGCTTAGCCGGGCAGCCTAATGAAAAACTGTTTTTT CASSLAGQPNEKLFF